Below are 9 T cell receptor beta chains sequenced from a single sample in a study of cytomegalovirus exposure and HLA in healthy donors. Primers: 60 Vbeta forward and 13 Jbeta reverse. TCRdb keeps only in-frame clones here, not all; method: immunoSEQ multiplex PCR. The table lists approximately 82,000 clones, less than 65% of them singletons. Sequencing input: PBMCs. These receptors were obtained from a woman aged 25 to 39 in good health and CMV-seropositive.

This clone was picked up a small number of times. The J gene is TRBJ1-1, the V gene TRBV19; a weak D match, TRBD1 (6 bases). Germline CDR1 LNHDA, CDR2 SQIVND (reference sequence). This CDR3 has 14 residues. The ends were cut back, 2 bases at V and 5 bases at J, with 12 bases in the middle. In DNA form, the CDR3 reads TGTGCCAGTAGTATATCAGGAGGACAGACTGAAGCTTTCTTT. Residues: CASSISGGQTEAFF.

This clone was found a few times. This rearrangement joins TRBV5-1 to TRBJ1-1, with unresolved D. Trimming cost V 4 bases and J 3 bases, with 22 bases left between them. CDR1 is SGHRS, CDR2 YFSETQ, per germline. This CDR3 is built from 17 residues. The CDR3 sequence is CASSRITPRGPDTEAFF. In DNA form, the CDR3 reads TGCGCCAGCAGCCGGATTACCCCGCGGGGTCCGGACACTGAAGCTTTCTTT. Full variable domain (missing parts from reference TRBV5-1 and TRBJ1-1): KAGVTQTPRYLIKTRGQQVTLSCSPISGHRSVSWYQQTPGQGLQFLFEYFSETQRNKGNFPGRFSGRQFSNSRSEMNVSTLELGDSALYLCASSRITPRGPDTEAFFGQGTRLTVV.

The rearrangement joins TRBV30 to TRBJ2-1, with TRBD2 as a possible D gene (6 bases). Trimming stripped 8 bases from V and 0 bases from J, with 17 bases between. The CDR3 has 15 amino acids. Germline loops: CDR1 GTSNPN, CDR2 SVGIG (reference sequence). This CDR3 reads CATPPMGGSYNEQFF. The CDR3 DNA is TGTGCCACCCCCCCAATGGGGGGCTCCTACAATGAGCAGTTCTTC.

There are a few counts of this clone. The CDR3 is CASRRRGPQPGDTEAFF. The CDR3 coding sequence is TGTGCCAGCAGACGTAGGGGGCCCCAACCCGGGGACACTGAAGCTTTCTTT. The rearrangement joins TRBV13 to TRBJ1-1, with 7 bases aligning to TRBD1. CDR1 is PRHDT and CDR2 is FYEKMQ in the germline V gene (reference sequence). This CDR3 spans 17 amino acids. With 6 bases clipped from V and 3 bases from J, the junction kept 16 bases outside the gene matches.

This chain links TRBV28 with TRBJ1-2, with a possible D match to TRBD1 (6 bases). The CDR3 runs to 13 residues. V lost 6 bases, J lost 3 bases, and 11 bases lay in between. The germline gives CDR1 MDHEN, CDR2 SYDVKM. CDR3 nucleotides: TGTGCCAGCAGCATACAGGGTGACTATGGCTACACCTTC. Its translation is CASSIQGDYGYTF.

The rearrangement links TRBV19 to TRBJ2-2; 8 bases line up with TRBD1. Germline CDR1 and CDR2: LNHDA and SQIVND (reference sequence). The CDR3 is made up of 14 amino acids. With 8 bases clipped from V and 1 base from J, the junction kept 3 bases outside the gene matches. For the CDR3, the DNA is TGTGCCAGTGGAGGACAGGGGAACACCGGGGAGCTGTTTTTT. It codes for CASGGQGNTGELFF.

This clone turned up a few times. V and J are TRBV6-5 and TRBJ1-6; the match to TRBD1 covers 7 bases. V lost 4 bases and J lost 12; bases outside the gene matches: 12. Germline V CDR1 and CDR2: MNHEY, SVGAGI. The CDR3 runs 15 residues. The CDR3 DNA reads TGTGCCAGCAGTTTTGAGGGGGCGACTCGTGTACCCCTCCACTTT. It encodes CASSFEGATRVPLHF.

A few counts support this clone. The CDR3 nucleotides are TGTGCCAGCAGCTTGGACAGGGGCCCCTTTACTAATGAAAAACTGTTTTTT. Amino acid sequence: CASSLDRGPFTNEKLFF. The chain employs TRBV5-6 and TRBJ1-4, with TRBD1 matching over 7 bases. J was trimmed by 2 bases and V by 0 bases; bases with no gene match: 7. Per germline, CDR1 SGHDT and CDR2 YYEEEE. There are 17 residues in the CDR3.

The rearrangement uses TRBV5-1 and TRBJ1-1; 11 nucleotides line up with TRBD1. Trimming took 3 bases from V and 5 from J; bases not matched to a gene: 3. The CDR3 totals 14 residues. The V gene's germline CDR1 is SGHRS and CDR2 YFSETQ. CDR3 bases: TGCGCCAGCAGCTGGACAGGGGGCGGGACTGAAGCTTTCTTT. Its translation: CASSWTGGGTEAFF.